The 9 T cell receptor beta chains given below trace back to one sample, sequenced in a study of blood T cell repertoires in COVID-19. Produced via immunoSEQ multiplex PCR; TCRdb's table is partial and in-frame only. The data contain a few hundred thousand clones, about 88% of them seen just once; the ten biggest clones take up 2.5% to 3%. Material for sequencing was PBMCs or T cells enriched from blood (not recorded which). The receptors originated from a woman in her 30s who had recovered from COVID-19.

The chain recombines TRBV28 with TRBJ2-3, with D tentatively TRBD1 (5 bases). Trimming stripped 8 bases from V and 0 bases from J, with 9 bases between. The germline V gene encodes CDR1 MDHEN and CDR2 SYDVKM. This CDR3 region has 13 residues. The CDR3 DNA reads as TGTGCCAGCCAGGGATCTAGCACAGATACGCAGTATTTT. Protein product: CASQGSSTDTQYF.

The chain employs TRBV6-5 and TRBJ2-7, with D maybe TRBD1 (6 bases). CDR1 is MNHEY and CDR2 is SVGAGI in the germline V gene. This CDR3 spans 15 amino acids. Trimming pared 7 bases from V and 5 bases from J, leaving 21 bases between. CDR3 region: CASTAPRQGYHEQYF. In DNA form, the CDR3 reads TGTGCCAGCACCGCGCCGCGGCAGGGGTACCACGAGCAGTACTTC.

V gene TRBV6-6 combines with J gene TRBJ2-5, with 7 bases that match TRBD2. The V gene end was trimmed by 8 bases and the J gene end by 5 bases; junction bases not matched to a gene: 2. Germline V CDR1 and CDR2: MNHNY, SVGAGI (reference sequence). This CDR3 spans 11 amino acids. CDR3 sequence reads: CASRGGETQYF. As DNA, the CDR3 is TGTGCCAGCCGGGGAGGGGAGACCCAGTACTTC.

The chain links TRBV30 to TRBJ2-5, with 8 bases lining up with TRBD1. The CDR3 consists of 14 residues. V trimming: 0 bases; J trimming: 4 bases; junction bases outside the gene matches: 4. CDR1 and CDR2 from the germline V gene are GTSNPN and SVGIG (reference sequence). CDR3 nucleotide sequence: TGTGCCTGGAGTGTATCAGGGGGCAGAGAGACCCAGTACTTC. Translation: CAWSVSGGRETQYF.

V is TRBV5-1 and J is TRBJ2-3; 9 bases map to TRBD1. Germline trimming cut 0 bases from V and 6 bases from J; bases unmatched to any gene: 8. The CDR3 covers 16 residues. Germline V gene sequence: CDR1 SGHRS, CDR2 YFSETQ. The CDR3 sequence is CASSLVGTGFLDTQYF. In DNA, the CDR3 is TGCGCCAGCAGCTTGGTTGGGACAGGGTTTTTGGATACGCAGTATTTT.

V usage is TRBV5-4 and J usage is TRBJ1-3; D not certain. V shed 1 base and J shed 6 bases, with 8 bases lying between them. The length of the CDR3 is 13 residues. Germline CDR1 SGHNT, CDR2 YYREEE (reference sequence). The CDR3 coding sequence is TGTGCCAGCAGCTTGTTGGGAGAAAACACCATATATTTT. Translation: CASSLLGENTIYF.

This chain connects TRBV7-9 to TRBJ1-4; 8 bases are a match to TRBD1. V lost 5 bases to trimming and J lost 5 bases; unmatched junction nucleotides: 7. Germline CDR1 reads SEHNR; CDR2 reads FQNEAQ (reference sequence). The CDR3 is 15 residues long. The CDR3 sequence is CASSLNRGANEKLFF. The CDR3 region has the DNA TGTGCCAGCAGCCTAAACAGGGGGGCGAATGAAAAACTGTTTTTT.

V and J are TRBV7-9 and TRBJ1-1, with D possibly TRBD1 on 6 matching bases. The CDR3 totals 15 residues. With 2 bases removed from V and 1 base from J, the gap between germline ends came to 11 bases. CDR1 SEHNR and CDR2 FQNEAQ come from the germline V gene (reference sequence). The CDR3 coding sequence is TGTGCCAGCAGCTTACTGGGGACAAGGAACACTGAAGCTTTCTTT. As protein: CASSLLGTRNTEAFF.

Points on this clone: Other DNA sequences in the same sample also yield this CDR3. This chain uses TRBV5-1 with TRBJ2-2; TRBD1 is a possible D gene (6 bases). V was clipped by 2 bases and J by 2 bases, with 7 bases between them. Germline V lookup: CDR1 SGHRS, CDR2 YFSETQ. The length of the CDR3 is 14 residues. The CDR3 is CASSLGTNTGELFF. CDR3 coding DNA: TGCGCCAGCAGCTTAGGGACAAACACCGGGGAGCTGTTTTTT.